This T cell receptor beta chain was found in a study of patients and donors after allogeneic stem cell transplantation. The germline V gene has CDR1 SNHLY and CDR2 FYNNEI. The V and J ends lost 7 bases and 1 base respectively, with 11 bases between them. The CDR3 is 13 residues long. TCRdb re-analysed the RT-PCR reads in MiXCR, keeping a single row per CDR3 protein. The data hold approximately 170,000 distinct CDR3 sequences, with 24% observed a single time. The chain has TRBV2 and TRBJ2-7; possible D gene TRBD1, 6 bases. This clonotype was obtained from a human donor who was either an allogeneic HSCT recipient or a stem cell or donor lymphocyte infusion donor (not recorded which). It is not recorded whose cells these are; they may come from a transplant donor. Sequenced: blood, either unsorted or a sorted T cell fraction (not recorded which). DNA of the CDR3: TGTGCCAGCATAAGACAGGATTCCTACGAGCAGTACTTC. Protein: CASIRQDSYEQYF.